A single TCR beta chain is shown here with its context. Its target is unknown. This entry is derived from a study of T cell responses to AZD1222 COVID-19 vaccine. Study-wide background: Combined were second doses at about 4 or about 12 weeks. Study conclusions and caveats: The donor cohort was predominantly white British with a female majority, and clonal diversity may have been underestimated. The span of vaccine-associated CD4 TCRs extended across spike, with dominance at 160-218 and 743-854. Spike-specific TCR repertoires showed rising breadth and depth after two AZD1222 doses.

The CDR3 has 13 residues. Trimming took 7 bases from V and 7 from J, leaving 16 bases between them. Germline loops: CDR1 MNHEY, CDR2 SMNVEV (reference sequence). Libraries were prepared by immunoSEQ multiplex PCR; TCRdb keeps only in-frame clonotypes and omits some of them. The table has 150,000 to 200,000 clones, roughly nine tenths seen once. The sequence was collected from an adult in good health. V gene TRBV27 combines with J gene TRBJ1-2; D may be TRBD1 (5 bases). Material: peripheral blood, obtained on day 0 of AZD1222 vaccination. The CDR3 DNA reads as TGTGCCAGCAATCACAGCCCGAGGGGTGGCTACACCTTC. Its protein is CASNHSPRGGYTF.